Sequencing of this T cell receptor beta chain was carried out in a study of glioma-infiltrating T cells. Looking at the study overall: Low-grade gliomas were grade II; glioblastomas were grade IV at initial diagnosis.

This clonotype was picked up many times. Its antigen is not identified. Germline V CDR1 and CDR2: LNHNV, YYDKDF (reference sequence). This CDR3 region has 15 residues. Between the trimmed V and J ends, which lost 7 bases and 3 bases, there was a span of 19 bases. Broader study findings: Non-neoplastic patients had below-expected tissue-blood divergence, while all gliomas exceeded expectation. A blood CDR3 motif signature was depleted in highly divergent patients.

TCR alpha and beta CDR3 regions were amplified from RNA using iRepertoire nested multiplex PCR. Using its own MiXCR run on the multiplex PCR reads, TCRdb lists one record per CDR3 protein. The data show about 410,000 distinct CDR3 sequences, around 38% seen once. The J gene is TRBJ2-7, the V gene TRBV15; possibly TRBD2 for D (6 bases). The sequence was collected from a human donor with low-grade glioma or glioblastoma, undergoing nonglioma brain surgery, or in good health (not recorded which). The specimen was glioma tissue, nonneoplastic brain tissue, or PBMCs (not recorded which). CDR3 region: CATTAGRTTFYEQYF. As DNA, the CDR3 is TGTGCCACCACAGCGGGCCGAACCACGTTCTACGAGCAGTACTTC.